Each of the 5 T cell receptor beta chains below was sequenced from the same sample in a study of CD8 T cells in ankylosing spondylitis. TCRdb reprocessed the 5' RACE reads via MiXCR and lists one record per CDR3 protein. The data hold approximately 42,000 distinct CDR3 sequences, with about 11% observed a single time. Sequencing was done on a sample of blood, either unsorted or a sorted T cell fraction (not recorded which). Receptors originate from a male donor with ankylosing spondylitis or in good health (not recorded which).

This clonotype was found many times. CDR3 sequence reads: CSVAKGIDYGYTF. In nucleotides, the CDR3 is TGCAGCGTTGCTAAGGGGATCGACTATGGCTACACCTTC. This chain uses TRBV29-1 with TRBJ1-2; tentatively, D is TRBD1 (5 bases). V gave up 4 bases and J gave up 3 bases, with 12 bases separating them. The CDR3 extends over 13 amino acids. Germline V gives CDR1 SQVTM, CDR2 ANQGSEA.

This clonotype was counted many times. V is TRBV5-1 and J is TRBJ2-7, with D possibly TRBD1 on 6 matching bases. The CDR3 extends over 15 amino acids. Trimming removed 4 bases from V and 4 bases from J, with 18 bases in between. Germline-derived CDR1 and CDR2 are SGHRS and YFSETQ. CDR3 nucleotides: TGCGCCAGCAGCCTGACCCCGGGACAAGGTTACGAGCAGTACTTC. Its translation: CASSLTPGQGYEQYF. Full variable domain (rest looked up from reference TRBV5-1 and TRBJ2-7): KAGVTQTPRYLIKTRGQQVTLSCSPISGHRSVSWYQQTPGQGLQFLFEYFSETQRNKGNFPGRFSGRQFSNSRSEMNVSTLELGDSALYLCASSLTPGQGYEQYFGPGTRLTVT.

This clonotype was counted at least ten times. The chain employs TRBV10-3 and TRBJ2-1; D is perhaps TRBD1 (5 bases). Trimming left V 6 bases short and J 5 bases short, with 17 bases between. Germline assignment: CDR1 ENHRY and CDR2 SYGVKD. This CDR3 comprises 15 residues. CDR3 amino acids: CAIRTTVGVDNEQFF. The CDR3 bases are TGTGCCATCAGGACAACCGTAGGGGTAGACAATGAGCAGTTCTTC.

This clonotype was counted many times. The CDR3 reads CASSFAGSYEQYF. The CDR3 nucleotides read TGTGCCAGCAGTTTTGCAGGCTCCTACGAGCAGTACTTC. The V and J genes are TRBV27 and TRBJ2-7; D is undetermined. The germline gives CDR1 MNHEY, CDR2 SMNVEV (reference sequence). V dropped 3 bases and J dropped 0 bases, with 6 bases sitting between them. CDR3 size: 13 residues.

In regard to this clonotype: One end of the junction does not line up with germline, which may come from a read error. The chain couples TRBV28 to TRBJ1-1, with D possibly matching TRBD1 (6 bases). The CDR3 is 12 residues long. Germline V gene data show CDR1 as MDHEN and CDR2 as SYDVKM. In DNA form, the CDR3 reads TGTGCCAGCAGTTACAGGGTCTCTGACGCTTTCTTT. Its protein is CASSYRVSDAFF.